This T cell receptor beta chain is drawn from a study of blood T cells in healthy people across ages. Germline CDR1 reads SQVTM; CDR2 reads ANQGSEA. CDR3 length: 15 amino acids. V shed 6 bases and J shed 7 bases, with 23 bases lying between them. Study findings and constraints: Long-lived donors carried more naive CD4+ cells and greater diversity than aged donors.

A J-beta primer mix and a sample-barcoded 5' primer were used in a second PCR of about 7 to 11 cycles. TCRdb re-called the 5' RACE reads through MiXCR, storing one row per CDR3 protein. This sample has 1.5 million to 2 million distinct CDR3 sequences, with 28% found just once. Points on this clonotype: No antigen is known for it. A much bigger clone sits one base away, suggesting this may be a read error.

The TCR sequence derives from a woman under 40 in good health. Sequencing was performed on blood. The V gene is TRBV29-1, the J gene TRBJ2-3; perhaps TRBD2 as D (6 bases). DNA for the CDR3: TGCAGCGTCTACTTCGGGAGCCAGGGAAGGTATACGCAGTATTTT. Translated: CSVYFGSQGRYTQYF.